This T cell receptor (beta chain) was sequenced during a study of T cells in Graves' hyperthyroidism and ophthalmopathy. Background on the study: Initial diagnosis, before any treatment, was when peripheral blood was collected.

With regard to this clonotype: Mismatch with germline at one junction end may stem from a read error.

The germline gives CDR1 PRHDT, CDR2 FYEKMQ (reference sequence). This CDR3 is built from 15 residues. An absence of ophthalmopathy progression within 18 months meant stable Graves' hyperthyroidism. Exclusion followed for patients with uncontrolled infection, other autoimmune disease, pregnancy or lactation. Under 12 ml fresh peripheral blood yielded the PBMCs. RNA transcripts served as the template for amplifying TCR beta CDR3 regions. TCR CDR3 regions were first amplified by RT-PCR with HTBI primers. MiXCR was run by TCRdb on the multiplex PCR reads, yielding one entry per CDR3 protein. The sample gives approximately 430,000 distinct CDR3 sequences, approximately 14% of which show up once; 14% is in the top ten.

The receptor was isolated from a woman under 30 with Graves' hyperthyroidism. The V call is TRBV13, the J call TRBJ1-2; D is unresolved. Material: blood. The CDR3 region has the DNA TGTGCCAGCAGCTTAGGTCTACAATCCTATGGTGGCTACATCTTC. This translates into CASSLGLQSYGGYIF. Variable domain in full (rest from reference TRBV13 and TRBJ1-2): AAGVIQSPRHLIKEKRETATLKCYPIPRHDTVYWYQQGPGQDPQFLISFYEKMQSDKGSIPDRFSAQQFSDYHSELNMSSLELGDSALYFCASSLGLQSYGGYIFGSGTRLTVV.